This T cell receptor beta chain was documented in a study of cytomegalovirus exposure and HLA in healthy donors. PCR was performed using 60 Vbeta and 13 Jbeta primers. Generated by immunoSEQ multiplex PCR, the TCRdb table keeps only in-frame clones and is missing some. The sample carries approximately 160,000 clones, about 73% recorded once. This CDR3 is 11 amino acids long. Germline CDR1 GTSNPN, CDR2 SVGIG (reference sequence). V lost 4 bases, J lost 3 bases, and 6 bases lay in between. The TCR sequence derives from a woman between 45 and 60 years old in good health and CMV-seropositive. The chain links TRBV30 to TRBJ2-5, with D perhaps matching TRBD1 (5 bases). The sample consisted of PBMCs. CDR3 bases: TGTGCCTGGATGACAGAAGAGACCCAGTACTTC. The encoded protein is CAWMTEETQYF.